Each of the 32 T cell receptor beta chains below was sequenced from the same sample in a study of T cells in localized non-small cell lung cancer. Using immunoSEQ multiplex PCR, the repertoire was profiled, and TCRdb retains in-frame clones only, with some absent. The profile shows roughly 1,700 clones, approximately 24% of them singletons. The sample consisted of normal lung tissue next to the tumor, taken before any cancer treatment. These receptors all stem from a female donor over 55 with stage II lung adenocarcinoma.

The V call is TRBV29-1, the J call TRBJ2-5, with D unresolved. Trimming took 7 bases from V and 1 from J, leaving 10 bases between them. The CDR3 is 12 residues long. CDR1 SQVTM and CDR2 ANQGSEA come from the germline V gene. The CDR3 sequence: CSGRGGQETQYF. The CDR3 region has the DNA TGCAGCGGGAGAGGCGGCCAAGAGACCCAGTACTTC.

This clone is large in the sample. This rearrangement joins TRBV11-3 to TRBJ2-1; possibly TRBD2 for D (5 bases). The germline CDR1 and CDR2 sequences are SGHNT and YENEEA. The CDR3 length is 15 residues. Trimming removed 6 bases from V and 3 bases from J, with 15 bases in between. The CDR3 DNA follows: TGTGCCAGCAGTGACGGTTATGAGGGCTACAATGAGCAGTTCTTC. Translated: CASSDGYEGYNEQFF. Full variable domain (missing parts from reference TRBV11-3 and TRBJ2-1): EAGVVQSPRYKIIEKKQPVAFWCNPISGHNTLYWYLQNLGQGPELLIRYENEEAVDDSQLPKDRFSAERLKGVDSTLKIQPAELGDSAVYLCASSDGYEGYNEQFFGPGTRLTVL.

This clone was observed a few times. The J gene is TRBJ1-1, the V gene TRBV10-3; a weak D match, TRBD1 (6 bases). CDR3 length: 18 residues. V gave up 10 bases and J gave up 10 bases, with 37 bases separating them. From germline, CDR1 is ENHRY and CDR2 SYGVKD. The CDR3 here is CASAPLQGRDGFYSAAFF. CDR3 nucleotides: TGTGCCAGCGCCCCCCTCCAGGGGCGGGACGGTTTCTATAGTGCAGCTTTCTTT.

This clone was seen a few times. The chain uses TRBV6-8 and TRBJ2-7; TRBD1 aligns across 7 bases. The CDR3 has 13 residues. V shed 8 bases and J 3 bases; nucleotides not matched to a gene: 7. Germline lookup yields CDR1 MNHGY and CDR2 SAAAGT. CDR3 protein: CASLGDSHYEQYF. The CDR3 DNA reads as TGTGCCAGCCTGGGGGACAGCCACTACGAGCAGTACTTC.

In this sample, this clone turned up a few times. The V gene is TRBV6-8, the J gene TRBJ1-1, with 8 bases matching TRBD1. The length of the CDR3 is 13 residues. Germline loops: CDR1 MNHGY, CDR2 SAAAGT. V was pared by 6 bases and J by 5 bases, with 5 bases of the junction left unmatched. CDR3 sequence reads: CASRKQGGTEAFF. The CDR3 nucleotides read TGTGCCAGCAGAAAACAGGGGGGAACTGAAGCTTTCTTT.

V usage is TRBV5-1 and J usage is TRBJ2-5, with TRBD2 matching over 14 bases. CDR1 SGHRS and CDR2 YFSETQ come from the germline V gene. The CDR3 is made up of 16 amino acids. The V segment lost 4 bases and the J segment 5 bases; nucleotides outside the gene matches: 7. The CDR3 spells CASSTGLAGVAETQYF. CDR3 coding DNA: TGCGCCAGCAGCACGGGACTAGCGGGAGTTGCGGAGACCCAGTACTTC.

The chain uses TRBV19 and TRBJ2-5; 9 bases are a match to TRBD2. There are 15 residues in the CDR3. Germline CDR1 reads LNHDA; CDR2 reads SQIVND (reference sequence). J gave up 4 bases and V 5 bases, and 8 bases lay outside the gene matches. The chain's CDR3 is CASSRSGGGGETQYF. The CDR3 bases are TGTGCCAGTAGTCGTAGCGGGGGCGGAGGAGAGACCCAGTACTTC.

This clone was counted a few times. The chain is built from TRBV6-8 and TRBJ1-1; D uncertain. Germline V CDR1 and CDR2: MNHGY, SAAAGT. V was trimmed by 6 bases and J by 0 bases, leaving 8 bases between them. The CDR3 length is 13 residues. This chain's CDR3 is CASSPSMNTEAFF. CDR3 nucleotide sequence: TGTGCCAGCAGCCCGTCTATGAACACTGAAGCTTTCTTT.

This clone was counted a few times. The genes are TRBV6-8 and TRBJ2-3, with 8 bases aligning to TRBD1. This CDR3 spans 15 amino acids. Germline assignment: CDR1 MNHGY and CDR2 SAAAGT. V trimming: 10 bases; J trimming: 3 bases; junction bases outside the gene matches: 12. This chain's CDR3 is CATLAGGSGTDTQYF. For the CDR3, the DNA is TGTGCCACCCTGGCAGGGGGCTCCGGTACAGATACGCAGTATTTT.

The V and J genes are TRBV18 and TRBJ1-1; D call uncertain. The CDR3 totals 15 residues. CDR1 and CDR2 from the germline V gene are KGHSH and LQKENI. V dropped 3 bases and J dropped 5 bases, with 16 bases sitting between them. This CDR3 is CASSPRAGDGTEAFF. CDR3 DNA sequence: TGTGCCAGCTCACCGCGGGCTGGGGATGGAACTGAAGCTTTCTTT.

Of note for this clone: The sample holds other DNA sequences that translate to the same CDR3. CDR3 protein: CASSTGGGGGETQYF. In DNA, the CDR3 is TGTGCCAGTAGTACGGGTGGGGGAGGGGGAGAGACCCAGTACTTC. The V and J genes are TRBV19 and TRBJ2-5; D might be TRBD2 (7 bases). Looked up from germline, CDR1 is LNHDA and CDR2 is SQIVND (reference sequence). CDR3 length equals 15 residues. V was shortened by 4 bases and J by 4 bases, with 16 bases between the two germline ends.

This clone turned up a few times. The chain carries TRBV6-8 and TRBJ1-1; the D is unclear. In germline, CDR1 is MNHGY, CDR2 SAAAGT. Trimming stripped 0 bases from V and 2 bases from J, with 4 bases between. The CDR3 totals 13 residues. The CDR3 is CASSYSKNTEAFF. Written as DNA, the CDR3 is TGTGCCAGCAGTTACTCAAAAAACACTGAAGCTTTCTTT.

By its share, this clone is large. CDR3 nucleotides: TGCGCCAGCAGCTTGTGGGGGGAAGCTGGAAACACCATATATTTT. Amino acid sequence: CASSLWGEAGNTIYF. The chain has TRBV5-1 and TRBJ1-3; possibly TRBD1 for D (5 bases). Trimming stripped 1 base from V and 2 bases from J, with 10 bases between. Germline V gives CDR1 SGHRS, CDR2 YFSETQ. The CDR3 contains 15 residues. Together with reference TRBV5-1 and TRBJ1-3, the CDR3 gives the full variable domain: KAGVTQTPRYLIKTRGQQVTLSCSPISGHRSVSWYQQTPGQGLQFLFEYFSETQRNKGNFPGRFSGRQFSNSRSEMNVSTLELGDSALYLCASSLWGEAGNTIYFGEGSWLTVV.

This clone is large in the sample. This chain uses TRBV11-3 with TRBJ2-7, with D possibly TRBD2 on 5 matching bases. Germline V gives CDR1 SGHNT, CDR2 YENEEA. V was shortened by 3 bases and J by 3 bases, with 15 bases between the two germline ends. The CDR3 runs 15 residues. The DNA for the CDR3 is TGTGCCAGCAGCTTTACCCTTGGGGAGAACTACGAGCAGTACTTC. It codes for CASSFTLGENYEQYF.

This chain connects TRBV9 to TRBJ1-1; D remains unclear. The CDR3 runs to 13 residues. V was clipped by 3 bases and J by 11 bases, with 17 bases between them. CDR1 and CDR2 from the germline V gene are SGDLS and YYNGEE. The CDR3 loop reads CASSEGPTGGAFF. CDR3 DNA sequence: TGTGCCAGCAGCGAGGGTCCAACGGGAGGCGCTTTCTTT.

The chain uses TRBV5-1 and TRBJ1-6; 10 bases are a match to TRBD1. The V segment lost 5 bases and the J segment 7 bases; nucleotides outside the gene matches: 9. Germline V CDR1 and CDR2: SGHRS, YFSETQ. The CDR3 sequence is 16 residues long. The CDR3 DNA is TGCGCCAGCAGACTTACCCCGGGACAGGGGAATTCACCCCTCCACTTT. This sequence encodes CASRLTPGQGNSPLHF.

This clone was seen only a few times. The CDR3, as DNA: TGTGCCAGCTCAGCCACAGGGAGGTATGGCTACACCTTC. It specifies CASSATGRYGYTF. The chain uses TRBV18 and TRBJ1-2; tentatively, D is TRBD1 (6 bases). This CDR3 spans 13 amino acids. Trimming pared 5 bases from V and 5 bases from J, leaving 12 bases between. CDR1 and CDR2 from the germline V gene are KGHSH and LQKENI.

This clone is large (0.1 to 1%) by share. This chain uses TRBV18 with TRBJ2-2; TRBD1 matches at 9 bases. V lost 3 bases to trimming and J lost 5 bases; unmatched junction nucleotides: 16. CDR3 size: 19 residues. From germline, CDR1 is KGHSH and CDR2 LQKENI. In nucleotides, the CDR3 is TGTGCCAGCTCACCGGAAGGGGACAGGGAATCCCGGAGAACCGGGGAGCTGTTTTTT. This codes for CASSPEGDRESRRTGELFF.

This clone was found a few times. The chain recombines TRBV5-1 with TRBJ1-2, with D possibly being TRBD1 (5 bases). This CDR3 contains 14 residues. The ends were cut back, 4 bases at V and 4 bases at J, with 14 bases in the middle. Germline V CDR1 and CDR2: SGHRS, YFSETQ. CDR3 in DNA: TGCGCCAGCAGCAGGGGCGGAGACGGCTATGGCTACACCTTC. Translation: CASSRGGDGYGYTF.

V gene TRBV10-2 combines with J gene TRBJ1-5; TRBD1 might be the D (5 bases). Between the trimmed V and J ends, which lost 2 bases and 4 bases, there was a span of 6 bases. The CDR3 totals 13 residues. Germline V CDR1 and CDR2: WSHSY, SAAADI. The DNA of the CDR3 is TGCGCCAGCAGTGAGGGGGGAAATCAGCCCCAGCATTTT. Its translation is CASSEGGNQPQHF.

The chain couples TRBV11-3 to TRBJ1-1, with unresolved D. The V end was cut by 3 bases, the J end by 0 bases, with 8 bases between. The CDR3 is 14 residues long. CDR1 is SGHNT, CDR2 YENEEA, per germline. The CDR3 here is CASSLASVNTEAFF. In DNA form, the CDR3 reads TGTGCCAGCAGCTTGGCGTCGGTGAACACTGAAGCTTTCTTT.

J is TRBJ1-1 and V is TRBV6-8; maybe TRBD1 (6 bases). The germline CDR1 and CDR2 sequences are MNHGY and SAAAGT. The V and J ends lost 10 bases and 3 bases respectively, with 15 bases between them. CDR3 size: 13 residues. CDR3 in DNA: TGTGCCATCAGGCGGGGGCCTGACACTGAAGCTTTCTTT. Its translation: CAIRRGPDTEAFF.

This chain uses TRBV6-8 with TRBJ1-1; unclear D gene. The V end was cut by 2 bases, the J end by 7 bases, with 11 bases between. In germline, CDR1 is MNHGY, CDR2 SAAAGT. CDR3 length: 13 residues. CDR3: CASSYAKQDEAFF. Here the CDR3 DNA reads TGTGCCAGCAGTTACGCGAAGCAAGATGAAGCTTTCTTT.

The chain recombines TRBV18 with TRBJ2-5; D remains unclear. Germline CDR1 and CDR2: KGHSH and LQKENI. V lost 3 bases to trimming and J lost 4 bases, with 12 bases between them. The CDR3 has 14 amino acids. The CDR3 nucleotides read TGTGCCAGCTCACCGGTAGTTTCGGGAGAGACCCAGTACTTC. Its translation: CASSPVVSGETQYF.

This rearrangement joins TRBV18 to TRBJ1-5; TRBD1 matches 8 bases. CDR3 length: 16 amino acids. Germline V gives CDR1 KGHSH, CDR2 LQKENI. Unmatched junction bases numbered 10, after V lost 3 bases and J lost 6 bases. The CDR3 sequence: CASSPTGQGLGQPQHF. The CDR3 DNA reads as TGTGCCAGCTCACCCACCGGACAGGGTTTGGGTCAGCCCCAGCATTTT.

The chain is built from TRBV30 and TRBJ1-1; no clear D gene. Trimming pared 5 bases from V and 0 bases from J, leaving 10 bases between. The CDR3 has 13 amino acids. The germline V gene encodes CDR1 GTSNPN and CDR2 SVGIG (reference sequence). The CDR3 here is CAWARELNTEAFF. The CDR3 DNA sequence: TGTGCCTGGGCGAGGGAGTTGAACACTGAAGCTTTCTTT. The full variable domain, with the rest looked up from reference TRBV30 and TRBJ1-1, is SQTIHQWPATLVQPVGSPLSLECTVEGTSNPNLYWYRQAAGRGLQLLFYSVGIGQISSEVPQNLSASRPQDRQFILSSKKLLLSDSGFYLCAWARELNTEAFFGQGTRLTVV.

The chain recombines TRBV28 with TRBJ1-2; 7 bases line up with TRBD1. Germline-derived CDR1 and CDR2 are MDHEN and SYDVKM. The CDR3 is 16 residues long. The V segment lost 8 bases and the J segment 4 bases; nucleotides outside the gene matches: 16. The CDR3 sequence: CASLALDRDSSYGYTF. CDR3 sequence (DNA): TGTGCCAGCCTCGCGCTCGACAGGGATAGTAGCTATGGCTACACCTTC.

This clone was detected only a few times. This rearrangement joins TRBV28 to TRBJ1-1; D not resolved. The V and J ends lost 3 bases and 2 bases respectively, with 4 bases between them. There are 12 residues in the CDR3. CDR1 is MDHEN and CDR2 is SYDVKM in the germline V gene. The CDR3 DNA reads as TGTGCCAGCAGTTTTTCCAACACTGAAGCTTTCTTT. Its protein is CASSFSNTEAFF.

The gene calls are TRBV23-1 and TRBJ2-6, with 12 bases matching TRBD2. TRBV23-1 carries the ORF label, with uncertain function. The junction had 2 bases not matched to a gene; V was cut back by 5 bases and J by 0 bases. This CDR3 has 17 amino acids. CDR3 nucleotides: TGCGCCAGCAGTGGACTAGCGGGATTCTCTGGGGCCAACGTCCTGACTTTC. Its protein is CASSGLAGFSGANVLTF.

The chain couples TRBV15 to TRBJ2-3; D remains ambiguous. The CDR3 totals 15 residues. Trimming shortened V by 0 bases and J by 0 bases, and 7 bases separated the two germline ends. Germline CDR1 reads LNHNV; CDR2 reads YYDKDF (reference sequence). CDR3 sequence reads: CATSRDRASTDTQYF. The DNA for the CDR3 is TGTGCCACCAGCAGAGATCGAGCTAGCACAGATACGCAGTATTTT.

In its sample, this clone was seen a few times. The genes are TRBV28 and TRBJ2-5; D is possibly TRBD1 (6 bases). The CDR3 runs to 15 residues. Germline V gene lookup returns CDR1 MDHEN and CDR2 SYDVKM. V lost 8 bases, J lost 1 base, and 17 bases lay in between. CDR3 region: CASHSGVLFQETQYF. In DNA, the CDR3 is TGTGCCAGCCACTCAGGGGTCCTTTTCCAAGAGACCCAGTACTTC.

This chain connects TRBV6-8 to TRBJ2-7, with D possibly TRBD1 on 6 matching bases. The CDR3 runs to 14 residues. Trimming took 5 bases from V and 2 from J, leaving 13 bases between them. The germline V gene has CDR1 MNHGY and CDR2 SAAAGT. The CDR3 spells CASSKDSGPYEQYF. CDR3 coding DNA: TGTGCCAGCAGTAAGGACAGTGGGCCCTACGAGCAGTACTTC.